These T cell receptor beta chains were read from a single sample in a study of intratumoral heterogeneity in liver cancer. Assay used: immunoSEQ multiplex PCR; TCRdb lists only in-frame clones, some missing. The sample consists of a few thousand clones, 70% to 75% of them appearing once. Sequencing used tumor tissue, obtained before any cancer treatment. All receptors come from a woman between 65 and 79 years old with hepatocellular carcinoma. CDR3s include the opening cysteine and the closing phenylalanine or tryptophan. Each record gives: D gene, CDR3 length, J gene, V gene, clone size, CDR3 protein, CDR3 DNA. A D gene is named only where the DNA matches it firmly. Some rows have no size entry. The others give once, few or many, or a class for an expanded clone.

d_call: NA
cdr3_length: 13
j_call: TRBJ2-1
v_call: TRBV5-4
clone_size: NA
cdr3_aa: CASSFGQGDEQFF
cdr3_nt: TGTGCCAGCAGCTTCGGCCAGGGCGATGAGCAGTTCTTC

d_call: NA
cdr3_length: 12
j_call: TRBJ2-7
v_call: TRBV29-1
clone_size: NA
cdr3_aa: CSVGTGTYEQYF
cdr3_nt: TGCAGCGTTGGGACGGGGACCTACGAGCAGTACTTC

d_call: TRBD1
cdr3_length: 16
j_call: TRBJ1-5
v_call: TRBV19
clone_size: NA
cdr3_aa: CASSTRQGFSNQPQHF
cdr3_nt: TGTGCCAGTAGTACCCGACAGGGATTTAGCAATCAGCCCCAGCATTTT

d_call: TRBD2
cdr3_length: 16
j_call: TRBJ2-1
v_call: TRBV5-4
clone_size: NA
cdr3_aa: CASSLGASGPGNEQFF
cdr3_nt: TGTGCCAGCAGCTTGGGGGCTAGCGGCCCGGGGAATGAGCAGTTCTTC

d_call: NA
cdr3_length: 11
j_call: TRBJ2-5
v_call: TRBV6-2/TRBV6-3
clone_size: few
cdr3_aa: CASSYGETQYF
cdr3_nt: TGTGCCAGCAGTTACGGGGAGACCCAGTACTTC

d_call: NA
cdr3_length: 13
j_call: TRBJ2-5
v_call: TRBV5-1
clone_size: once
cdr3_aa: CASSLSRGQTQYF
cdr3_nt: TGCGCCAGCAGCTTGAGCAGGGGACAGACCCAGTACTTC

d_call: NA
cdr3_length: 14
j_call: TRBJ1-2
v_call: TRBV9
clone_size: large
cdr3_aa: CASSVGNNDYGYTF
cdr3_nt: TGTGCCAGCAGCGTAGGAAACAACGACTATGGCTACACCTTC

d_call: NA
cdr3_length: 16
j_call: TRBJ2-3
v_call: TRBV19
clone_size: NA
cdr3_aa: CASSMLPSLGTDTQYF
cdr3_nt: TGTGCCAGTAGTATGTTACCATCCCTGGGGACAGATACGCAGTATTTT

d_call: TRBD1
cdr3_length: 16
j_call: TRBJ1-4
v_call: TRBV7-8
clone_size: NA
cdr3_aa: CASSSGQVRGNEKLFF
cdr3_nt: TGTGCCAGCAGCTCCGGACAGGTCCGGGGTAATGAAAAACTGTTTTTT

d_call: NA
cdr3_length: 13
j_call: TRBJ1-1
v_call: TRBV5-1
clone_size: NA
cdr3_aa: CASSRTTNTEAFF
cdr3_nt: TGCGCCAGCAGCCGGACAACGAACACTGAAGCTTTCTTT

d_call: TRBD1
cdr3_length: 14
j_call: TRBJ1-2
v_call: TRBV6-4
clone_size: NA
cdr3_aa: CASSPGQGTYGYTF
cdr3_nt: TGTGCCAGCAGCCCCGGACAGGGAACCTATGGCTACACCTTC

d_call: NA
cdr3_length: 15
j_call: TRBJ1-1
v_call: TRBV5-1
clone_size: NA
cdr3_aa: CASSPAQGPITEAFF
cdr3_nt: TGCGCCAGCAGCCCCGCTCAGGGACCCATCACTGAAGCTTTCTTT

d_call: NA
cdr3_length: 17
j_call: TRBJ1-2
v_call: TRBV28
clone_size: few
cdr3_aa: CASRPGGRGRSNYGYTF
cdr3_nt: TGTGCCAGCAGACCCGGTGGGAGGGGACGTTCTAACTATGGCTACACCTTC

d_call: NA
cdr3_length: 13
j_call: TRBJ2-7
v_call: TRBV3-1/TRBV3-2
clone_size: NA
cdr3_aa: CASSQDGSREQYF
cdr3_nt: TGTGCCAGCAGCCAAGATGGCTCGCGGGAGCAGTACTTC

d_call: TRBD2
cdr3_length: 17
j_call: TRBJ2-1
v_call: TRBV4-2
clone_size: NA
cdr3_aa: CASSQSSGGLGGNEQFF
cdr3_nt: TGTGCCAGCAGCCAATCCTCGGGAGGACTAGGAGGTAATGAGCAGTTCTTC

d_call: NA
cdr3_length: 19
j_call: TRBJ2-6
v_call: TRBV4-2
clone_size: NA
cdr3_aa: CASSQEGLQILSGANVLTF
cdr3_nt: TGTGCCAGCAGCCAAGAGGGACTTCAAATCCTCTCTGGGGCCAACGTCCTGACTTTC

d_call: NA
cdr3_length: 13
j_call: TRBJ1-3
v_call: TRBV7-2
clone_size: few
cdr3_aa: CASSFLDGNTIYF
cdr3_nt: TGTGCCAGCAGCTTCCTGGATGGAAACACCATATATTTT

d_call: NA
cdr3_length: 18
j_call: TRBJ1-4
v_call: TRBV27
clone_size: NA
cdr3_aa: CASSRTGQLVATNEKLFF
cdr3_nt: TGTGCCAGCAGTCGGACGGGGCAGCTTGTTGCAACTAATGAAAAACTGTTTTTT

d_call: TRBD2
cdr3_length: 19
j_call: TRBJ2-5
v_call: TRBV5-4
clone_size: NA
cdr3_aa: CASSGSLAGAATFQETQYF
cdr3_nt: TGTGCCAGCAGCGGGAGCCTAGCGGGAGCAGCTACTTTCCAAGAGACCCAGTACTTC

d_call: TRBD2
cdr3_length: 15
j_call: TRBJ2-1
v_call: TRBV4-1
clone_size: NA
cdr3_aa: CASSPGRNSYNEQFF
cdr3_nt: TGCGCCAGCAGCCCCGGGAGGAACTCCTACAATGAGCAGTTCTTC

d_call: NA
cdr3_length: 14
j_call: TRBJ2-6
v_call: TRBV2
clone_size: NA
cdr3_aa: CASIVPETANVLTF
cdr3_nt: TGTGCCAGCATTGTTCCGGAGACGGCCAACGTCCTGACTTTC

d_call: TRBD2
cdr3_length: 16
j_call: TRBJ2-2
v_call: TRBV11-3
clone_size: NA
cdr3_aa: CASSAASGTNTGELFF
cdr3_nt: TGTGCCAGCAGCGCCGCTAGCGGCACCAACACCGGGGAGCTGTTTTTT

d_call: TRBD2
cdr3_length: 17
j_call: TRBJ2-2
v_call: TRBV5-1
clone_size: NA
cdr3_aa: CASSSGRTSGVTGELFF
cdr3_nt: TGCGCCAGCAGCTCGGGAAGGACTAGCGGAGTCACCGGGGAGCTGTTTTTT

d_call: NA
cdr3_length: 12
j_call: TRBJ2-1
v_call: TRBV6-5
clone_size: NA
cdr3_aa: CASNAGNNEQFF
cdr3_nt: TGTGCCAGCAACGCAGGGAACAATGAGCAGTTCTTC

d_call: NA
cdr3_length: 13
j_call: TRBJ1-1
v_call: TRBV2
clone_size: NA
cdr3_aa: CASSEVRGTEAFF
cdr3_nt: TGTGCCAGCAGTGAGGTCAGAGGGACTGAAGCTTTCTTT

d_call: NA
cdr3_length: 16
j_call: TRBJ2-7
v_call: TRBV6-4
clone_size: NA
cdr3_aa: CASSDSTLGFSYEQYF
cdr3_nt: TGTGCCAGCAGTGACTCCACCTTGGGGTTCTCCTACGAGCAGTACTTC

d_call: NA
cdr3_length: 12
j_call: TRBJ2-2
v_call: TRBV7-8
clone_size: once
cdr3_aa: CASSSYSGELFF
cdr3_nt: TGTGCCAGCAGCTCCTACTCCGGGGAGCTGTTTTTT

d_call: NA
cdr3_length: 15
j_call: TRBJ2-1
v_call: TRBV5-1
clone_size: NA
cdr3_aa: CASSDGVNSYNEQFF
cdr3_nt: TGCGCCAGCAGCGACGGGGTTAACTCCTACAATGAGCAGTTCTTC

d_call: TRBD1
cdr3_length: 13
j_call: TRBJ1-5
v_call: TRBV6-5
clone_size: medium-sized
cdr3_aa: CASSRTGGQPQHF
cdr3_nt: TGTGCCAGCAGTCGGACAGGGGGTCAGCCCCAGCATTTT